These 2 T cell receptor beta chains originate from one sample sequenced in a study of post-analysis software for immune sequencing data. What these receptors recognize is not known. TCR beta cDNA libraries included unique molecular identifiers. TCRdb re-called the PCR reads with MiXCR, one entry per CDR3 protein. The data show 750,000 to 900,000 distinct CDR3 sequences, with more than 45% seen just once and roughly 5.2% held by the top ten. Study-wide results and limits: Patients used about five TRBV segments, including TRBV5-6, TRBV5-1 and TRBV20-1, more often than controls.

Sequenced material: blood. These TCRs come from a girl under 18 with multiple sclerosis.

This clonotype has more than one count but fewer than ten. The rearrangement joins TRBV10-3 to TRBJ2-5, with D possibly TRBD2 on 7 matching bases. The ends were cut back, 6 bases at V and 5 bases at J, with 16 bases in the middle. Germline V gene lookup returns CDR1 ENHRY and CDR2 SYGVKD. This CDR3 comprises 14 residues. The CDR3 sequence is CAIRGGGGHETQYF. The CDR3 DNA follows: TGTGCCATCAGAGGAGGGGGGGGGCACGAGACCCAGTACTTC.

The chain couples TRBV5-1 to TRBJ2-3; D unresolved. The CDR3 runs 12 residues. The germline CDR1 and CDR2 sequences are SGHRS and YFSETQ. V was pared by 4 bases and J by 4 bases, with 7 bases between. CDR3 loop: CASSHLPDTQYF. The DNA for the CDR3 is TGCGCCAGCAGCCACCTTCCAGATACGCAGTATTTT.